Below are 32 T cell receptor beta chains sequenced from a single sample in a study of T cell responses to AZD1222 COVID-19 vaccine. TCRdb keeps only in-frame clones here, not all; method: immunoSEQ multiplex PCR. The repertoire holds approximately 140,000 clones, with approximately 89% as singletons. The material was peripheral blood, obtained on day 0 of AZD1222 vaccination. These receptors were taken from an adult in good health.

The rearrangement uses TRBV7-9 and TRBJ2-3; no clear D. The CDR3 totals 11 residues. The germline V gene has CDR1 SEHNR and CDR2 FQNEAQ (reference sequence). V was shortened by 3 bases and J by 6 bases, with 4 bases between the two germline ends. In DNA, the CDR3 is TGTGCCAGCAGCTTCGGTGATACGCAGTATTTT. Its translation is CASSFGDTQYF.

The V call is TRBV18, the J call TRBJ2-7; D unclear. Germline assignment: CDR1 KGHSH and CDR2 LQKENI. CDR3 length: 12 residues. Between the trimmed V and J ends, which lost 0 bases and 3 bases, there was a span of 3 bases. The CDR3 spells CASSPPNYEQYF. In nucleotides, the CDR3 is TGTGCCAGCTCACCACCAAACTACGAGCAGTACTTC.

The J gene is TRBJ2-5, the V gene TRBV7-3; possibly TRBD2 for D (7 bases). There are 17 residues in the CDR3. Looked up from germline, CDR1 is SGHTA and CDR2 is FQGTGA. V was trimmed by 6 bases and J by 2 bases, leaving 22 bases between them. The CDR3 here is CASSPRGQGRVQETQYF. The CDR3 DNA follows: TGTGCCAGCAGTCCAAGGGGCCAGGGGAGGGTGCAAGAGACCCAGTACTTC.

The chain carries TRBV7-9 and TRBJ1-1; possible D gene TRBD1, 5 bases. V lost 4 bases, J lost 3 bases, and 9 bases lay in between. Germline CDR1 and CDR2: SEHNR and FQNEAQ (reference sequence). The CDR3 is made up of 13 amino acids. CDR3 sequence reads: CASSWGGDTEAFF. The DNA for the CDR3 is TGTGCCAGCAGCTGGGGCGGGGACACTGAAGCTTTCTTT.

The CDR3 protein is CASSTSGGAYNEQFF. As DNA, the CDR3 is TGTGCCAGCAGTACTAGCGGGGGGGCCTACAATGAGCAGTTCTTC. The V gene is TRBV6-1, the J gene TRBJ2-1, with TRBD2 matching 13 bases. The CDR3 extends over 15 amino acids. Germline trimming cut 5 bases from V and 2 bases from J; bases unmatched to any gene: 0. CDR1 MNHNS and CDR2 SASEGT come from the germline V gene.

This sequence joins TRBV7-9 and TRBJ2-3; 7 bases align to TRBD2. V was pared by 6 bases and J by 4 bases, with 16 bases of the junction left unmatched. Germline V gene data show CDR1 as SEHNR and CDR2 as FQNEAQ (reference sequence). The CDR3 has 17 residues. The DNA of the CDR3 is TGTGCCAGCAGGCATTCTTGGGGCTCTGGGAGGGCAGATACGCAGTATTTT. Residues: CASRHSWGSGRADTQYF. The entire variable domain, with the rest obtained from reference TRBV7-9 and TRBJ2-3, is as follows: DTGVSQNPRHKITKRGQNVTFRCDPISEHNRLYWYRQTLGQGPEFLTYFQNEAQLEKSRLLSDRFSAERPKGSFSTLEIQRTEQGDSAMYLCASRHSWGSGRADTQYFGPGTRLTVL.

In nucleotides, the CDR3 is TGTGCCAGCAGCTTAGGCAGGAACCCTACGAATCAGCCCCAGCATTTT. Translated, it gives CASSLGRNPTNQPQHF. The chain is built from TRBV7-8 and TRBJ1-5; no definite D call. This CDR3 is 16 amino acids long. Germline V CDR1 and CDR2: SGHVS, FQNEAQ. The ends were cut back, 1 base at V and 4 bases at J, with 14 bases in the middle.

The J gene is TRBJ1-2, the V gene TRBV11-2; perhaps TRBD1 as D (5 bases). The V gene's germline CDR1 is SGHAT and CDR2 FQNNGV. The CDR3 is made up of 15 amino acids. Between the trimmed V and J ends, which lost 2 bases and 5 bases, there was a span of 15 bases. Here the CDR3 DNA reads TGTGCCAGCAGCTTAAGTGGGACCTACTCTTATGGCTACACCTTC. Translation gives CASSLSGTYSYGYTF.

V gene TRBV3-1 (or the pseudogene TRBV3-2) combines with J gene TRBJ2-2; TRBD1 is a possible D gene (5 bases). Per the germline V gene, CDR1 is LGHDT and CDR2 is YNNKEL (reference sequence). This CDR3 contains 16 residues. V lost 4 bases to trimming and J lost 5 bases, with 17 bases between them. The CDR3, as DNA: TGTGCCAGCAGCCCAGCTTGGGGCCGCCAAACCGGGGAGCTGTTTTTT. As protein: CASSPAWGRQTGELFF.

The gene calls are TRBV12-2 and TRBJ2-1; TRBD2, as called in the table, went unchecked against the DNA. TRBV12-2 is shown as a pseudogene. This CDR3 spans 14 amino acids. CDR3 DNA sequence: TGTGCAAGTCGCTTAGGCGGGAGAGTAGATGAGCAGTTCTTC. It encodes CASRLGGRVDEQFF.

This CDR3 reads CASSSLAGDHNEQFF. Here the CDR3 DNA reads TGTGCCAGCAGTTCACTAGCGGGAGACCACAATGAGCAGTTCTTC. The V and J genes are TRBV6-6 and TRBJ2-1, with TRBD2 matching over 11 bases. The CDR3 totals 15 residues. V trimming: 4 bases; J trimming: 5 bases; junction bases outside the gene matches: 4. In germline, CDR1 is MNHNY, CDR2 SVGAGI (reference sequence).

CDR3 sequence: CAISDSDSSGNTIYF. The CDR3 bases are TGTGCCATCAGTGATTCGGACAGCTCTGGAAACACCATATATTTT. V gene TRBV10-3 combines with J gene TRBJ1-3; D may be TRBD1 (6 bases). This CDR3 is built from 15 residues. Between the trimmed V and J ends, which lost 3 bases and 0 bases, there was a span of 9 bases. Germline CDR1 and CDR2: ENHRY and SYGVKD.

CDR3 residues: CASSSVGQGGEQYF. As DNA, the CDR3 is TGTGCCAGCAGCTCCGTAGGGCAGGGTGGCGAGCAGTACTTC. The V call is TRBV7-9, the J call TRBJ2-7; TRBD1 might be the D (5 bases). Germline lookup yields CDR1 SEHNR and CDR2 FQNEAQ (reference sequence). This CDR3 comprises 14 residues. Trimming removed 4 bases from V and 6 bases from J, with 16 bases in between.

The count of this clone is one. This sequence joins TRBV6-5 and TRBJ2-1; D uncertain. Between the trimmed V and J ends, which lost 5 bases and 6 bases, there was a span of 5 bases. The CDR3 has 11 residues. Germline CDR1 MNHEY, CDR2 SVGAGI. The CDR3 DNA reads TGTGCCAGCAGTCTTCCCAATGAGCAGTTCTTC. Its protein is CASSLPNEQFF.

The rearrangement joins TRBV5-4 to TRBJ1-2; weak D call: TRBD1 (5 bases). The CDR3 sequence is 13 residues long. V was cut by 2 bases and J by 11 bases, with 16 bases left in between. The germline V gene encodes CDR1 SGHNT and CDR2 YYREEE (reference sequence). The CDR3, as DNA: TGTGCCAGCAGCTTTGACGAGGTGCGGGGGTACACCTTC. Residues: CASSFDEVRGYTF.

The chain is built from TRBV11-3 and TRBJ1-2, with 7 bases that match TRBD1. Trimming cost V 0 bases and J 9 bases; bases outside gene matches: 10. The germline CDR1 and CDR2 sequences are SGHNT and YENEEA. There are 15 residues in the CDR3. The CDR3 region has the DNA TGTGCCAGCAGCTTAGATTCATCTCCAGGGGGTAGCTACACCTTC. Encoded protein: CASSLDSSPGGSYTF.

The rearrangement uses TRBV7-8 and TRBJ1-6; D may be TRBD1 (6 bases). V shed 5 bases and J shed 8 bases, with 22 bases lying between them. The CDR3 length is 17 residues. Germline values: CDR1 SGHVS, CDR2 FQNEAQ. The CDR3 sequence: CASSPSSGGRWDSPLHF. CDR3 bases: TGTGCCAGCAGCCCCTCGTCGGGGGGGCGCTGGGATTCACCCCTCCACTTT.

This clone was recorded once. The rearrangement links TRBV3-1 (or the pseudogene TRBV3-2) to TRBJ1-2; 7 nucleotides match TRBD1. The CDR3 is made up of 13 amino acids. With 6 bases clipped from V and 8 bases from J, the junction kept 9 bases outside the gene matches. CDR1 is LGHDT and CDR2 is YNNKEL in the germline V gene (reference sequence). CDR3 loop: CASRQRTGWGYTF. The CDR3 nucleotides read TGTGCCAGCAGGCAGAGGACAGGTTGGGGCTACACCTTC.

The chain uses TRBV6-1 and TRBJ1-1; 9 bases line up with TRBD1. The germline CDR1 and CDR2 sequences are MNHNS and SASEGT. V was clipped by 3 bases and J by 4 bases; unmatched bases: 6. The CDR3 consists of 15 residues. The DNA for the CDR3 is TGTGCCAGCAGTGACCAGACAGGGGGGACCACTGAAGCTTTCTTT. This encodes CASSDQTGGTTEAFF.

The gene calls are TRBV19 and TRBJ1-2, with 9 bases lining up with TRBD1. Germline V gives CDR1 LNHDA, CDR2 SQIVND (reference sequence). The CDR3 spans 13 residues. With V trimmed by 5 bases and J by 7 bases, 5 bases remained unmatched. CDR3 DNA sequence: TGTGCCAGTAGTCCGGGACAGGGATTTGGCTACACCTTC. It translates to CASSPGQGFGYTF.

The rearrangement uses TRBV14 and TRBJ2-7; D remains ambiguous. The CDR3 runs to 12 residues. Germline CDR1 reads SGHDN; CDR2 reads FVKESK. Trimming cost V 1 base and J 2 bases, with 3 bases left between them. This chain's CDR3 is CASSQVPYEQYF. CDR3 DNA sequence: TGTGCCAGCAGCCAAGTGCCCTACGAGCAGTACTTC.

The J gene is TRBJ1-6, the V gene TRBV27, with D maybe TRBD1 (6 bases). Trimming shortened V by 1 base and J by 10 bases, and 14 bases separated the two germline ends. The CDR3 sequence is 15 residues long. Germline V gene sequence: CDR1 MNHEY, CDR2 SMNVEV (reference sequence). CDR3 coding DNA: TGTGCCAGCAGTTTATGGGGACAAATAAGGTCACCCCTCCACTTT. Translation gives CASSLWGQIRSPLHF.

The rearrangement joins TRBV5-1 to TRBJ2-5; D is unclear. The germline CDR1 and CDR2 sequences are SGHRS and YFSETQ. V lost 3 bases to trimming and J lost 3 bases, with 3 bases between them. This CDR3 has 11 amino acids. The CDR3 sequence is CASSWEETQYF. CDR3 coding DNA: TGCGCCAGCAGCTGGGAAGAGACCCAGTACTTC.

The J gene is TRBJ1-1, the V gene TRBV12-5; no clear D gene. Trimming took 7 bases from V and 4 from J, leaving 10 bases between them. The CDR3 covers 12 residues. Germline CDR1 LGHNT, CDR2 FRNRAP. The CDR3 DNA reads as TGTGCTAGTGATCCCTCGGGCACTGAAGCTTTCTTT. It codes for CASDPSGTEAFF.

This chain connects TRBV4-2 to TRBJ2-5; 9 nucleotides agree with TRBD2. In germline, CDR1 is LGHNA, CDR2 YNFKEQ. V dropped 0 bases and J dropped 4; count of bases not matched to a gene: 6. CDR3 length: 16 residues. The CDR3: CASSQDGAGGRETQYF. The CDR3 nucleotides read TGTGCCAGCAGCCAAGATGGAGCGGGGGGACGAGAGACCCAGTACTTC.

This sequence joins TRBV5-4 and TRBJ1-6; D is ambiguous. Trimming removed 1 base at V and 9 bases at J, with 17 bases between. The CDR3 is 16 amino acids. The germline V gene encodes CDR1 SGHNT and CDR2 YYREEE (reference sequence). Here the CDR3 DNA reads TGTGCCAGCAGCTTGACGGCGTGGGCAGGAGCTTCACCCCTCCACTTT. Its protein product is CASSLTAWAGASPLHF. Looking up the rest from reference TRBV5-4 and TRBJ1-6 gives the full variable domain: ETGVTQSPTHLIKTRGQQVTLRCSSQSGHNTVSWYQQALGQGPQFIFQYYREEENGRGNFPPRFSGLQFPNYSSELNVNALELDDSALYLCASSLTAWAGASPLHFGNGTRLTVT.

This sequence joins TRBV2 and TRBJ2-5; D unclear. The V end lost 4 bases, the J end lost 3 bases, and 3 bases lay between the germline ends. In germline, CDR1 is SNHLY, CDR2 FYNNEI. The CDR3 length is 11 residues. This chain's CDR3 is CASSGEETQYF. CDR3 DNA sequence: TGTGCCAGCAGTGGGGAAGAGACCCAGTACTTC.

This chain joins TRBV4-2 and TRBJ2-1; 8 positions match TRBD2. V trimming: 0 bases; J trimming: 0 bases; junction bases outside the gene matches: 4. The CDR3 totals 17 residues. Per the germline V gene, CDR1 is LGHNA and CDR2 is YNFKEQ. CDR3 DNA sequence: TGTGCCAGCAGCCAAGAACCAGCGGGGGCCTCCTACAATGAGCAGTTCTTC. Translated: CASSQEPAGASYNEQFF.

V usage is TRBV5-6 and J usage is TRBJ1-4, with D possibly being TRBD1 (6 bases). The ends were cut back, 5 bases at V and 8 bases at J, with 16 bases in the middle. The germline CDR1 and CDR2 sequences are SGHDT and YYEEEE. The CDR3 has 14 amino acids. The CDR3 DNA follows: TGTGCCAGCAGATCAGGGGTCACGGGAGAAAAACTGTTTTTT. Protein: CASRSGVTGEKLFF.

V gene TRBV10-3 combines with J gene TRBJ1-1, with 7 bases fitting TRBD1. The CDR3 loop spans 13 amino acids. Trimming removed 6 bases from V and 4 bases from J; junction bases left unmatched: 5. Germline lookup yields CDR1 ENHRY and CDR2 SYGVKD. The CDR3, as DNA: TGTGCCATCAGCTACGACAGGGCCACTGAAGCTTTCTTT. This encodes CAISYDRATEAFF.

The J gene is TRBJ2-3, the V gene TRBV27, with D unclear. Looked up from germline, CDR1 is MNHEY and CDR2 is SMNVEV (reference sequence). This CDR3 spans 14 amino acids. The V and J ends lost 6 bases and 0 bases respectively, with 10 bases between them. CDR3 in DNA: TGTGCCAGCAGCTTCCCCCAGAGCACAGATACGCAGTATTTT. This encodes CASSFPQSTDTQYF.

The CDR3 DNA follows: TGTGCCAGTAGTGCCGGGACCCGGAACACTGAAGCTTTCTTT. Translated: CASSAGTRNTEAFF. This rearrangement joins TRBV19 to TRBJ1-1, with TRBD1 as a possible D gene (5 bases). The germline gives CDR1 LNHDA, CDR2 SQIVND (reference sequence). The CDR3 loop spans 14 amino acids. V was shortened by 5 bases and J by 1 base, with 11 bases between the two germline ends.